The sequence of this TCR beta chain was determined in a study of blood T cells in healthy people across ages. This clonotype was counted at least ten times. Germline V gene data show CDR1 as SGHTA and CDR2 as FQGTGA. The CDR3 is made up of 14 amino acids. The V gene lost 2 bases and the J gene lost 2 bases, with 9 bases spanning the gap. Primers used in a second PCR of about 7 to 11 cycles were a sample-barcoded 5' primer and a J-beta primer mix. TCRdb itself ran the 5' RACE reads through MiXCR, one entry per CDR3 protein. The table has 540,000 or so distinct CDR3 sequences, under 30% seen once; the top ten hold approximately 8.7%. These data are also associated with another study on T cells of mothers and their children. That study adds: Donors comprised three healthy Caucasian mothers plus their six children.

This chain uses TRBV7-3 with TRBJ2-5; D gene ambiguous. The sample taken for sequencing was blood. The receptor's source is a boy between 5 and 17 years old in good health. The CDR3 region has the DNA TGTGCCAGCAGCTTAGTGGGGTCTCAAGAGACCCAGTACTTC. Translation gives CASSLVGSQETQYF.